The 20 T cell receptor beta chains below come from one sample, sequenced in a study of blood T cells in healthy people across ages. The use of a sample-barcoded 5' primer and a J-beta primer mix characterized a second PCR of 7 to 11 cycles. Each CDR3 protein is one row after TCRdb ran MiXCR on the 5' RACE reads. The sample yields roughly 930,000 distinct CDR3 sequences, around 48% seen once. The source material was blood. These receptors all come from a man aged 25-45 years in good health.

The chain joins TRBV4-3 to TRBJ2-6, with D possibly being TRBD1 (5 bases). Germline V CDR1 and CDR2: LGHNA, YSLEER. This CDR3 region has 16 residues. V lost 5 bases and J lost 0, with 11 bases in between. The CDR3 bases are TGCGCCAGCAGCGGACAATTAAACTCTGGGGCCAACGTCCTGACTTTC. This translates into CASSGQLNSGANVLTF.

To note about this clonotype: The junction does not match germline at one end; this may be a read error. J is TRBJ2-5 and V is TRBV7-8, with 7 bases aligning to TRBD2. The J call may not be correct, given that the DNA end is closer to TRBJ2-7. Germline CDR1 is SGHVS and CDR2 is FQNEAQ. The length of the CDR3 is 15 residues. The CDR3 nucleotides read TGTGCGAGCAGCTCCGGGGACTACACAAATTACGAGCAGTACTTC. Encoded protein: CASSSGDYTNYEQYF.

This clonotype appeared once. V gene TRBV27 combines with J gene TRBJ2-1, with 11 nucleotides matching TRBD2. CDR1 MNHEY and CDR2 SMNVEV come from the germline V gene (reference sequence). The junction had 11 bases not matched to a gene; V was cut back by 2 bases and J by 8 bases. This CDR3 is 17 amino acids long. DNA of the CDR3: TGTGCCAGCAGTTTAAGGCTAGCGGGGGGCCGGTGGTATGAGCAGTTCTTC. Translation: CASSLRLAGGRWYEQFF.

The V gene is TRBV7-2, the J gene TRBJ2-3; TRBD2 matches 11 bases. This CDR3 region has 15 residues. The germline CDR1 and CDR2 sequences are SGHTA and FQGNSA. The trim removed 2 bases at V and 9 bases at J, leaving 7 bases unmatched. The CDR3 is CASSLLAGGPLTQYF. CDR3 DNA sequence: TGTGCCAGCAGCTTATTAGCGGGGGGGCCTCTGACGCAGTATTTT.

This clonotype was seen more than once but under ten times. The CDR3 coding sequence is TGCAGTGCTAGAGATCGGGCGCGGGGTATTTACGAGCAGTACTTC. It is translated as CSARDRARGIYEQYF. The rearrangement joins TRBV20-1 to TRBJ2-7, with D perhaps matching TRBD2 (6 bases). V gave up 0 bases and J gave up 4 bases, with 16 bases separating them. CDR1 is DFQATT and CDR2 is SNEGSKA in the germline V gene (reference sequence). The CDR3 spans 15 residues.

There are many counts of this clonotype. The V call is TRBV4-1, the J call TRBJ2-7, with D possibly matching TRBD1 (6 bases). The CDR3 covers 13 residues. Germline assignment: CDR1 MGHRA and CDR2 YSYEKL. V lost 4 bases and J 2 bases, leaving 9 bases between the germline ends. As DNA, the CDR3 is TGCGCCAGCAGCCGGGACACTACCTACGAGCAGTACTTC. Translation gives CASSRDTTYEQYF.

The chain couples TRBV6-2 or TRBV6-3 to TRBJ2-5; tentatively, D is TRBD2 (6 bases). The last part of the DNA fits TRBJ2-7 better; the J call may be wrong. Germline values: CDR1 MNHEY, CDR2 SVGEGT. This CDR3 region has 18 residues. CDR3 nucleotides: TGTGCCAGCAGTTACAGGGCAAGTTGGAGGGGAAACTCCTACGAGCAGTACTTC. Its protein is CASSYRASWRGNSYEQYF.

This clonotype came up many times. The chain employs TRBV4-1 and TRBJ1-1; D remains ambiguous. The CDR3 spans 15 residues. Trimming shortened V by 4 bases and J by 6 bases, and 18 bases separated the two germline ends. Per the germline V gene, CDR1 is MGHRA and CDR2 is YSYEKL. In nucleotides, the CDR3 is TGCGCCAGCAGCCCTTTCACAGTACCTGGGGCTGAAGCTTTCTTT. Residues: CASSPFTVPGAEAFF.

The sample holds a few counts of this clonotype. The chain has TRBV4-2 and TRBJ1-6, with TRBD1 identical over 8 bases. The J segment lost 2 bases and the V segment lost 6 bases, leaving 6 bases of the junction unmatched. There are 16 residues in the CDR3. Germline V gene lookup returns CDR1 LGHNA and CDR2 YNFKEQ. CDR3 amino acids: CASRSQGATYNSPLHF. Written as DNA, the CDR3 is TGTGCCAGCAGGTCCCAGGGGGCCACCTATAATTCACCCCTCCACTTT.

This clonotype was recorded only once. The rearrangement uses TRBV4-2 and TRBJ2-3, with TRBD2 matching 7 bases. Looked up from germline, CDR1 is LGHNA and CDR2 is YNFKEQ. V lost 0 bases, J lost 1 base, and 4 bases stayed unmatched. This CDR3 has 16 residues. The CDR3 DNA reads TGTGCCAGCAGCCAAGAGGTGGGGGGGGGCACAGATACGCAGTATTTT. This encodes CASSQEVGGGTDTQYF.

Comments on this clonotype: One junction end disagrees with the germline gene, perhaps due to a read error. The V gene is TRBV15, the J gene TRBJ2-1, with TRBD2 matching over 7 bases. Germline V gene sequence: CDR1 LNHNV, CDR2 YYDKDF (reference sequence). The CDR3 contains 14 residues. DNA of the CDR3: TGTGTCACCAGCAGCGGGGCGGTCTACAATGAGCAGTTCTTC. Amino acids: CVTSSGAVYNEQFF. Full variable domain (missing parts from reference TRBV15 and TRBJ2-1): DAMVIQNPRYQVTQFGKPVTLSCSQTLNHNVMYWYQQKSSQAPKLLFHYYDKDFNNEADTPDNFQSRRPNTSFCFLDIRSPGLGDTAMYLCVTSSGAVYNEQFFGPGTRLTVL.

The V and J genes are TRBV5-1 and TRBJ2-5; D is uncertain. Germline CDR1 SGHRS, CDR2 YFSETQ. The CDR3 is 13 amino acids. V was shortened by 3 bases and J by 5 bases, with 11 bases between the two germline ends. The CDR3 loop is CASSYREGETQYF. The CDR3 coding sequence is TGCGCCAGCAGCTATAGGGAAGGGGAGACCCAGTACTTC.

The chain combines TRBV19 with TRBJ2-3, with D uncertain. The CDR3 consists of 13 residues. In germline, CDR1 is LNHDA, CDR2 SQIVND (reference sequence). Trimming cost V 1 base and J 3 bases, with 5 bases left between them. Here the CDR3 reads CASSIALTDTQYF. As DNA, the CDR3 is TGTGCCAGTAGTATAGCTTTAACAGATACGCAGTATTTT.

The chain is built from TRBV20-1 and TRBJ1-6; possible D gene TRBD1, 6 bases. V was pared by 4 bases and J by 7 bases, with 8 bases between. Germline V CDR1 and CDR2: DFQATT, SNEGSKA (reference sequence). The CDR3 consists of 12 residues. The CDR3 spells CSAIRGNSPLHF. The CDR3 region has the DNA TGCAGTGCTATCAGGGGAAATTCACCCCTCCACTTT.

As for this clonotype: Germline and junction disagree at one end, which may indicate a read error. The V call is TRBV27, the J call TRBJ2-7; the match to TRBD1 covers 8 bases. Germline V gives CDR1 MNHEY, CDR2 SMNVEV (reference sequence). The CDR3 has 11 amino acids. The CDR3 is CASRTGSERYF. In DNA form, the CDR3 reads TGTGCCAGCCGGACAGGGAGTGAGCGGTACTTC.

The chain combines TRBV5-1 with TRBJ2-3; TRBD1 matches 9 bases. V lost 2 bases and J lost 6; bases outside the gene matches: 7. Germline V CDR1 and CDR2: SGHRS, YFSETQ. CDR3 size: 15 residues. CDR3 nucleotides: TGCGCCAGCAGCTTCCAGGGACAGGGTGGGGATACGCAGTATTTT. Encoded protein: CASSFQGQGGDTQYF.

The chain is built from TRBV5-1 and TRBJ2-4; 8 bases match TRBD2. J was trimmed by 1 base and V by 6 bases; bases with no gene match: 9. The CDR3 length is 16 residues. CDR1 and CDR2 from the germline V gene are SGHRS and YFSETQ. DNA for the CDR3: TGCGCCAGCATCCAGCCCGGGGGGGATGCCAAAAACATTCAGTACTTC. Its translation is CASIQPGGDAKNIQYF.

This clonotype was detected only a few times. V usage is TRBV27 and J usage is TRBJ2-1, with TRBD1 matching over 9 bases. The V gene's germline CDR1 is MNHEY and CDR2 SMNVEV (reference sequence). This CDR3 spans 14 amino acids. V shed 5 bases and J 11 bases; nucleotides not matched to a gene: 10. CDR3 nucleotide sequence: TGTGCCAGCAGTCCACAGGGGGCCGACTCGAAGCAGTTCTTC. Its translation is CASSPQGADSKQFF.

This chain joins TRBV7-2 and TRBJ1-2, with TRBD1 matching over 8 bases. Trimming cost V 7 bases and J 8 bases; bases outside gene matches: 9. The germline V gene encodes CDR1 SGHTA and CDR2 FQGNSA. The CDR3 runs 13 residues. CDR3 coding DNA: TGTGCCAGCATCCTCGACAGGGGTGGAGGCTACACCTTC. It encodes CASILDRGGGYTF.

The chain recombines TRBV6-2 or TRBV6-3 with TRBJ2-3, with a possible D match to TRBD2 (5 bases). V was pared by 2 bases and J by 5 bases, with 11 bases between. This CDR3 is built from 14 residues. Germline CDR1 is MNHEY and CDR2 is SVGEGT. CDR3 in amino acids: CASSYDYLGDTQYF. The CDR3 nucleotides read TGTGCCAGCAGTTACGACTACCTCGGAGATACGCAGTATTTT.